Detailed here is one T cell receptor beta chain. Antigen specificity is unknown. The sample originates from a study of T cell responses to AZD1222 COVID-19 vaccine. Turning to the study itself: Pooling was applied to second doses at about 4 or about 12 weeks. Broader study findings: Once two AZD1222 doses were given, Spike-specific TCR breadth and depth went up. White British people made up most donors, females outnumbered males, and clonal diversity was possibly underestimated.

Libraries were prepared by immunoSEQ multiplex PCR; TCRdb keeps only in-frame clonotypes and omits some of them. The sample holds some 120,000 clones, around 87% seen once. Germline V gene lookup returns CDR1 SGHRS and CDR2 YFSETQ. Trimming left V 4 bases short and J 0 bases short, with 13 bases between. The CDR3 is 16 amino acids. The source is an adult in good health. Here the sequenced sample was peripheral blood, taken on day 0 of AZD1222 vaccination. This chain links TRBV5-1 with TRBJ1-4, with a tentative D call TRBD1 (5 bases). The DNA for the CDR3 is TGCGCCAGCAGCGGGCGCGGGGGAACAACTAATGAAAAACTGTTTTTT. This encodes CASSGRGGTTNEKLFF.